This passage covers 11 T cell receptor beta chains from one sample sequenced in a study of T cells in Graves' hyperthyroidism and ophthalmopathy (dated by TCRdb to the late 2010s). Library preparation used multiplex PCR. Instrument on record: Illumina HiSeq 2000. The TCR beta CDR3 regions were amplified from RNA transcripts. A first-round RT-PCR of the TCR CDR3 used the HTBI primer set with the Qiagen OneStep RT-PCR kit. The raw public reads went through TCRdb reprocessing: fastp at Q25, MiXCR clone calling, in-frame beta chains kept. Identical CDR3 proteins give one entry, which carries the most common genes and DNA. This sample lists some 180,000 distinct CDR3 sequences; over 15% were detected once. 25% to 30% of the sample belongs to the ten largest clones. Sequenced input: blood. The receptors shown here come from a woman in her forties or fifties with Graves' hyperthyroidism.

V usage is TRBV6-1 and J usage is TRBJ2-7, with TRBD1 as a possible D gene (6 bases). This CDR3 has 14 residues. CDR1 is MNHNS, CDR2 SASEGT, per germline. The V end was cut by 8 bases, the J end by 1 base, with 15 bases between. The chain's CDR3 is CASSRIGQSYEQYF. The CDR3 region has the DNA TGTGCCAGCTCCCGTATCGGACAGTCCTACGAGCAGTACTTC.

This clonotype was found a few times. The rearrangement joins TRBV4-1 to TRBJ2-7, with 11 bases fitting TRBD2. V trimming: 3 bases; J trimming: 3 bases; junction bases outside the gene matches: 4. Germline V CDR1 and CDR2: MGHRA, YSYEKL. The CDR3 contains 15 residues. In DNA form, the CDR3 reads TGCGCCAGCAGCCAGACCGGGACTAGCGGCTACGAGCAGTACTTC. It codes for CASSQTGTSGYEQYF.

This clonotype was seen repeatedly, ten times or more. The rearrangement links TRBV6-5 to TRBJ1-2; the D is unclear. V lost 0 bases, J lost 0 bases, and 14 bases lay in between. CDR1 is MNHEY, CDR2 SVGAGI, per germline. CDR3 length equals 17 residues. DNA for the CDR3: TGTGCCAGCAGTTACTCGTACCCGGGGATCGCTAACTATGGCTACACCTTC. Its protein product is CASSYSYPGIANYGYTF.

The sample holds many counts of this clonotype. The rearrangement joins TRBV7-3 to TRBJ1-2; D remains unclear. CDR3 length: 14 residues. CDR1 is SGHTA and CDR2 is FQGTGA in the germline V gene. V dropped 0 bases and J dropped 2 bases, with 7 bases sitting between them. The CDR3 loop reads CASSLTSGNYGYTF. The CDR3 region has the DNA TGTGCCAGCAGCTTAACTTCTGGAAACTATGGCTACACCTTC.

The table lists this clonotype with a few counts. The chain joins TRBV20-1 to TRBJ1-5, with 10 bases lining up with TRBD1. This CDR3 has 18 amino acids. Unmatched junction bases numbered 13, after V lost 3 bases and J lost 2 bases. Germline V gene data show CDR1 as DFQATT and CDR2 as SNEGSKA (reference sequence). The DNA for the CDR3 is TGCAGTGCTAGTAAAGGGGACAGGGGACTTCGGCGCAATCAGCCCCAGCATTTT. Translating gives CSASKGDRGLRRNQPQHF.

This clonotype was seen ten or more times. V and J are TRBV2 and TRBJ1-6; TRBD1 is a possible D gene (5 bases). Per germline, CDR1 SNHLY and CDR2 FYNNEI. V lost 4 bases and J lost 6, with 16 bases in between. The CDR3 loop spans 16 amino acids. CDR3 sequence (DNA): TGTGCCAGCAGTGGGGCGGGGGGGACTGCTAATTCACCCCTCCACTTT. Translating gives CASSGAGGTANSPLHF.

This clonotype was detected only a few times. Being one base from a much bigger clone, this may be a read error. The chain carries TRBV7-2 and TRBJ2-5; 9 bases map to TRBD2. The CDR3 length is 13 residues. Germline values: CDR1 SGHTA, CDR2 FQGNSA. The CDR3 loop is CASSPQRGETRYF. In DNA, the CDR3 is TGTGCCAGCAGCCCCCAGCGGGGGGAGACCCGGTACTTC. Looking up the rest from reference TRBV7-2 and TRBJ2-5 gives the full variable domain: GAGVSQSPSNKVTEKGKDVELRCDPISGHTALYWYRQSLGQGLEFLIYFQGNSAPDKSGLPSDRFSAERTGGSVSTLTIQRTQQEDSAVYLCASSPQRGETRYFGPGTRLLVL.

This clonotype was detected ten times or more. The chain links TRBV7-3 to TRBJ1-1; D unresolved. Germline V gene lookup returns CDR1 SGHTA and CDR2 FQGTGA. Trimming cost V 4 bases and J 0 bases, with 6 bases left between them. This CDR3 has 13 residues. This chain's CDR3 is CASSSTVNTEAFF. The CDR3 nucleotides read TGTGCCAGCAGCTCAACAGTGAACACTGAAGCTTTCTTT.

This clonotype showed up just once. The chain joins TRBV20-1 to TRBJ2-3, with TRBD2 matching over 10 bases. CDR3 length: 14 amino acids. J was trimmed by 1 base and V by 6 bases; bases with no gene match: 4. Germline V gene sequence: CDR1 DFQATT, CDR2 SNEGSKA (reference sequence). The CDR3 reads CSADGTSGTDTQYF. DNA for the CDR3: TGCAGTGCCGACGGGACTAGCGGCACAGATACGCAGTATTTT.

As to this clonotype: A read error may explain this, as a much larger clone is one base away. This chain joins TRBV11-2 and TRBJ2-3; 7 bases are shared with TRBD2. V lost 6 bases to trimming and J lost 6 bases; unmatched junction nucleotides: 12. Germline V lookup: CDR1 SGHAT, CDR2 FQNNGV. The CDR3 spans 15 residues. CDR3 region: CASSESSGGADTQYF. The CDR3 DNA reads as TGTGCCAGCAGTGAGTCTAGCGGCGGGGCGGATACGCAGTATTTT.

This clonotype was seen many times. J is TRBJ1-1 and V is TRBV19, with 7 bases aligning to TRBD1. The V gene's germline CDR1 is LNHDA and CDR2 SQIVND (reference sequence). Trimming took 4 bases from V and 4 from J; bases not matched to a gene: 12. This CDR3 is built from 16 residues. This CDR3 reads CASSRRQGGIGTEAFF. Here the CDR3 DNA reads TGTGCCAGTAGTAGACGACAGGGAGGGATCGGCACTGAAGCTTTCTTT.